Sequencing of this T cell receptor beta chain was carried out in a study of blood T cells in healthy people across ages. Together with a sample-barcoded 5' primer, a J-beta primer mix was included in a second PCR lasting about 7 to 11 cycles. Sequencing recovered at least 3 million CDR3-containing paired-end reads from each sample. MiXCR was run by TCRdb on the 5' RACE reads, yielding one entry per CDR3 protein. The table has around 700,000 distinct CDR3 sequences, 25% seen once. V was trimmed by 2 bases and J by 0 bases, leaving 5 bases between them. This CDR3 region has 14 residues. This clonotype was detected a few times. This sample was also put to use in a study of T cells of mothers and their children.

The chain couples TRBV12-3 or TRBV12-4 to TRBJ2-1; unclear D gene. The TCR sequence derives from a boy younger than 18 in good health. Sequenced material: blood. This chain's CDR3 is CASSLTDSYNEQFF. In DNA form, the CDR3 reads TGTGCCAGCAGTTTAACGGACTCCTACAATGAGCAGTTCTTC.